This TCR beta chain stems from a study of sequential checkpoint blockade in melanoma. Study-level information: Patients were randomized 1:1 to nivolumab-then-ipilimumab or ipilimumab-then-nivolumab first-line. Maintenance nivolumab came after either treatment sequence.

There are 15 residues in the CDR3. Germline CDR1 SEHNR, CDR2 FQNEAQ (reference sequence). Trimming pared 1 base from V and 0 bases from J, leaving 7 bases between. TCRdb's table, derived via immunoSEQ multiplex PCR, lists solely in-frame clones and lacks some. The sample contains several thousand clones, under 80% of which appear only once. Treatment noted: randomized to nivolumab then ipilimumab (arm A) or the reverse (arm B). DNA-damaging chemotherapy had not been given to any patient beforehand. From thawed PBMCs, live CD3+CD8+ cells negative for CD19 and CD56 were sorted. This chain joins TRBV7-9 and TRBJ1-5; D gene ambiguous. The sequencing here drew on CD8+ T cells sorted from blood (inferred from file names), taken from a patient given nivolumab and ipilimumab in sequence. The sequence derives from a human patient with melanoma. Some clones in this sample may be carry-over from other donors' samples. CDR3 region: CASSLGRYSNQPQHF. As DNA, the CDR3 is TGTGCCAGCAGCTTAGGCCGGTATAGCAATCAGCCCCAGCATTTT.